In its sample, the clone carrying this TCR beta chain was seen a few times. The TCRbeta library was prepared with unique molecular identifiers. TCRdb processed the PCR reads anew with MiXCR; each CDR3 protein has one entry. The sample contains about 540,000 distinct CDR3 sequences, about 16% of which appear only once. The data are from a study of T-cell reconstitution after alpha-beta-depleted transplantation in children. Trimming took 1 base from V and 2 from J, leaving 12 bases between them. The CDR3 is made up of 15 amino acids. Germline V gene data show CDR1 as MGHRA and CDR2 as YSYEKL. The sample was PBMCs from the stem cell graft donor, taken from the stem cell graft. The J gene is TRBJ2-7, the V gene TRBV4-1; D is perhaps TRBD2 (6 bases). This sequence originates from a human donor who donated a stem cell graft to a child with acute lymphoblastic leukemia. DNA for the CDR3: TGCGCCAGCAGCCAAGTTGGAGGGGATACCTACGAGCAGTACTTC. Amino acids: CASSQVGGDTYEQYF.